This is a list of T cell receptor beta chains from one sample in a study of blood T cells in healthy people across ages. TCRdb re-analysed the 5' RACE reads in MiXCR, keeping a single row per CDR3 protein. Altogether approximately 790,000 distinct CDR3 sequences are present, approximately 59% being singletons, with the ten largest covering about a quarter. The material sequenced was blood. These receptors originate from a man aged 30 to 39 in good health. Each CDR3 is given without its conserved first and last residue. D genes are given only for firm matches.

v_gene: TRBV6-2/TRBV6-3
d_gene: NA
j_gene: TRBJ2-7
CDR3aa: ASSYEARAVYEQY

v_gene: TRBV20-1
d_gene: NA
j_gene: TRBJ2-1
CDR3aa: SAPKGYRVSEQF

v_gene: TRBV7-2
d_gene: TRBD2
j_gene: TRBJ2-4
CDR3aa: ASSLARTGGIQY

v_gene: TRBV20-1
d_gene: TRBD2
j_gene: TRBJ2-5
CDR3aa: SARDSASGGRETQY

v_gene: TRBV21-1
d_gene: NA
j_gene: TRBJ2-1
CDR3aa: AGSLLPGPNEQF

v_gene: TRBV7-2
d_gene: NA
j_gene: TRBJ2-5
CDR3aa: ASSLRATGAQY

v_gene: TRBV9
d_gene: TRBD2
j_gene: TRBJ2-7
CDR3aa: ASSEGLAPYEQY

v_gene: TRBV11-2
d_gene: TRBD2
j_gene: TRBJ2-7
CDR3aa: ASERLAGGEQY

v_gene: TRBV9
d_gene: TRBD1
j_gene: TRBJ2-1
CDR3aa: ASSVEVRGRINEQF

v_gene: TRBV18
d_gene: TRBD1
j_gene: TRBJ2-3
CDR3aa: ASSRSGGVTDTQY

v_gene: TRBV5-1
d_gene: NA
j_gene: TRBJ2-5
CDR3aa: ASKHRDIGETQY

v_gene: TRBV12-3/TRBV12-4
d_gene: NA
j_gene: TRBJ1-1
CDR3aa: ASSRSLGFGTEAF

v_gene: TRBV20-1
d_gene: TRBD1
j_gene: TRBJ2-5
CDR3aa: SASGQGFQETQY

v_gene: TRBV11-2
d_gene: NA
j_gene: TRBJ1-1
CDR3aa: ASSLEPGGVTTEAF

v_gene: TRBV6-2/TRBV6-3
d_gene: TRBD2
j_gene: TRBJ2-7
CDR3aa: ASSPFGAGRTYEQY

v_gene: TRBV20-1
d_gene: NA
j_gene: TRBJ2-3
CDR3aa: SAREEATDTQY

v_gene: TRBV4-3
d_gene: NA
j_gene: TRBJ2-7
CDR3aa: ASSQSVTSSYEQY

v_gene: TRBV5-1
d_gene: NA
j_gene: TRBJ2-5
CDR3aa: ASSLGLVAQTGGTWTQY

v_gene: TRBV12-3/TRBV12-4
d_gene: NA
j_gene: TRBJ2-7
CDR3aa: ASSSHRTYSDEQY

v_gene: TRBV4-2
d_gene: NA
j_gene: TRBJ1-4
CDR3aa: ASSHPPKLF

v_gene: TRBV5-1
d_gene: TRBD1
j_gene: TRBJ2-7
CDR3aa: ASSLGDRGDEQY

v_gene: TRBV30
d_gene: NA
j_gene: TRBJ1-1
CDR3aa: AWSKRPEAF

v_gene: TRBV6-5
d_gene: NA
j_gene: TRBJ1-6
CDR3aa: ASSYSIHTRDSPLH

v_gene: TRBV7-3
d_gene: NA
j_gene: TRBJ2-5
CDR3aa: ASSQQTQGFGETQY

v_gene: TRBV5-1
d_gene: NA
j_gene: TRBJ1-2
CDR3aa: ASSLEPGRANGYT

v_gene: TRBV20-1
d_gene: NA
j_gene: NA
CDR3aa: SANPEVSGGETQY

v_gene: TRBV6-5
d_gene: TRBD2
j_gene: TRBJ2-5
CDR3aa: ASSYGLAGGETQY

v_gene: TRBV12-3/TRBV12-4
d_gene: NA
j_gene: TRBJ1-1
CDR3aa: ASSSGSDEAF

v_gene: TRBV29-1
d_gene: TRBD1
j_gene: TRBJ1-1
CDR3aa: SAYRGSDTEAF